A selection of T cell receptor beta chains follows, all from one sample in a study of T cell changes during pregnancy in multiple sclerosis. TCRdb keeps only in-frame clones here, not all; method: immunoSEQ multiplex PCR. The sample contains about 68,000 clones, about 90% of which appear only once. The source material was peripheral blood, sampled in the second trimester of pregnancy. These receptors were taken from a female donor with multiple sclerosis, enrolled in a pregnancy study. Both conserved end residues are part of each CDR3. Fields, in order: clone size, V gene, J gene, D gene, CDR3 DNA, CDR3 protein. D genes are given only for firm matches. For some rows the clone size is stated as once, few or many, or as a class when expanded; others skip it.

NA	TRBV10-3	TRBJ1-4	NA	TGTGCCATCAGTGAGTCGCCAGGGGTTGGTGAAAAACTGTTTTTT	CAISESPGVGEKLFF
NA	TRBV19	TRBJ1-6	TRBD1	TGTGCCAGTAGTAACAGGGGGCGGTCACCCCTCCACTTT	CASSNRGRSPLHF
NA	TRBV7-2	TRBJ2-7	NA	TGTGCCAGCAGCTTAGGGGGGACTTTTTCCTACGAGCAGTACTTC	CASSLGGTFSYEQYF
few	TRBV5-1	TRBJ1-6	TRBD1	TGCGCCAGCAGCTTGGAAGGACAGGGATCCTCACCCCTCCACTTT	CASSLEGQGSSPLHF
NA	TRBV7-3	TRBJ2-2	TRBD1	TGTGCCAGCAGCGCTACAGGGGCCGGGGAGCTGTTTTTT	CASSATGAGELFF
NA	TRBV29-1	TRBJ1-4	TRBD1	TGCAGCGCCGTTGAAGGACAGGGGGCTGAAAAACTGTTTTTT	CSAVEGQGAEKLFF
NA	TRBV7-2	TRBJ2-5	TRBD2	TGTGCCAGCAGCTTCGGACTAGCTGCCCAAGAGACCCAGTACTTC	CASSFGLAAQETQYF
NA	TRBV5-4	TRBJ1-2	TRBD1	TGTGCCAGCAGCTTGATGAGACAGGGTTATGGCTACACCTTC	CASSLMRQGYGYTF
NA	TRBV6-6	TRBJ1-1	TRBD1	TGTGCCAGCAGTTACTCGAGTAAGGACAGGGAAGCTTTCTTT	CASSYSSKDREAFF
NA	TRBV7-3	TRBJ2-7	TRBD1	TGTGCCAGCAGCCAGACAGGGAAATACGAGCAGTACTTC	CASSQTGKYEQYF
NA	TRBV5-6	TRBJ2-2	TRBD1	TGTGCCAGCCACCCCCAGGGGGCCAACGGGGAGCTGTTTTTT	CASHPQGANGELFF
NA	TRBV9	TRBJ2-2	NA	TGTGCCAGCAGCCCCGGGACAAGAGCCGGGGAGCTGTTTTTT	CASSPGTRAGELFF